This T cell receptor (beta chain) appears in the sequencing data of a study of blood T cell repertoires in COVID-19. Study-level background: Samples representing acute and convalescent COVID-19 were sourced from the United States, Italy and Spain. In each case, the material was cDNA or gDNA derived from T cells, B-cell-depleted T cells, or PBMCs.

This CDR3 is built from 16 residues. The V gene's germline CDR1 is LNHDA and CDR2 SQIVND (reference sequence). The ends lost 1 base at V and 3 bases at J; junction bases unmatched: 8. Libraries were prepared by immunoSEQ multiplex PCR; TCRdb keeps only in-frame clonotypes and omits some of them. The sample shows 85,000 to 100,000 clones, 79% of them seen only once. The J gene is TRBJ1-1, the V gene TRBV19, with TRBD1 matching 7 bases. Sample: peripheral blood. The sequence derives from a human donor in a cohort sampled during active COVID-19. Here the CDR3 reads CASSIGDRAGDTEAFF. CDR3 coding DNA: TGTGCCAGTAGTATAGGAGACAGGGCCGGGGACACTGAAGCTTTCTTT.